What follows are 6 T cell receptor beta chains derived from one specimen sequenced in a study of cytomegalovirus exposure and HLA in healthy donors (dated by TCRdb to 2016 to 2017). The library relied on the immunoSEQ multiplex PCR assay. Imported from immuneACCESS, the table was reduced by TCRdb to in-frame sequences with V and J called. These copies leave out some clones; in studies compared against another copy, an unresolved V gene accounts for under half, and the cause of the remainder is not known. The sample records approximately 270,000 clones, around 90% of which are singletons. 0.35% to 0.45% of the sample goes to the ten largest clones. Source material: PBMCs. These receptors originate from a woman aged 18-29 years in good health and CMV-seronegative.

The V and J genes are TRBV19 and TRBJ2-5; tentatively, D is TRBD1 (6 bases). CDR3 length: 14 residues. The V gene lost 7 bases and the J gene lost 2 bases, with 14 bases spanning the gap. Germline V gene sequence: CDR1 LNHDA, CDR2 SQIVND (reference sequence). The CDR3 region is CASTNRDTQETQYF. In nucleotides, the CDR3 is TGTGCCAGTACCAACCGGGACACTCAAGAGACCCAGTACTTC.

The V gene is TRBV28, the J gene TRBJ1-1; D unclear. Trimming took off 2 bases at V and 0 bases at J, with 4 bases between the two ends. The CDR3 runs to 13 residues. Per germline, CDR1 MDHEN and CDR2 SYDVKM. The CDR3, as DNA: TGTGCCAGCAGTTTAACGGTGAACACTGAAGCTTTCTTT. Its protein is CASSLTVNTEAFF.

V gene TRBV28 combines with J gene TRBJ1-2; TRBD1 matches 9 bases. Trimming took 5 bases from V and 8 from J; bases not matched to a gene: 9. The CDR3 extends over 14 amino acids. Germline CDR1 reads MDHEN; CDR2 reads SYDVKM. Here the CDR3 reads CASSGGQGPGGYTF. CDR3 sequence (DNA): TGTGCCAGCAGTGGGGGACAGGGCCCCGGGGGCTACACCTTC.

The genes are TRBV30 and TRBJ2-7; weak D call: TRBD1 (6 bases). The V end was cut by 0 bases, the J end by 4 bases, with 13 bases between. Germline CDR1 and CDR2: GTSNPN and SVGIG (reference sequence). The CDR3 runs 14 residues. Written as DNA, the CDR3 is TGTGCCTGGAGTGTCGGACAACAGGGTTACGAGCAGTACTTC. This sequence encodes CAWSVGQQGYEQYF.

CDR3 amino acids: CASTQQGLHTEAFF. DNA for the CDR3: TGTGCCAGCACCCAACAGGGTCTGCACACTGAAGCTTTCTTT. The J gene is TRBJ1-1, the V gene TRBV28, with D perhaps TRBD1 (6 bases). V lost 7 bases and J lost 3, with 15 bases in between. Germline V CDR1 and CDR2: MDHEN, SYDVKM. The CDR3 covers 14 residues.

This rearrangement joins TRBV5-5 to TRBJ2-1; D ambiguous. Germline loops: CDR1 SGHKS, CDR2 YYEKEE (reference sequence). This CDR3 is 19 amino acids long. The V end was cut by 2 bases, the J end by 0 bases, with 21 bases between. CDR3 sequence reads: CASSFGQALFQSSYNEQFF. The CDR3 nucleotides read TGTGCCAGCAGCTTTGGGCAGGCCCTATTCCAGAGCTCCTACAATGAGCAGTTCTTC.